A single T cell receptor beta chain is shown here with its context. Repertoires were generated with immunoSEQ multiplex PCR, while TCRdb's copy carries only in-frame clones and drops some. Of more than 35,000 clones in the sample, around 92% were seen once. These data belong to a study of T cell changes during pregnancy in multiple sclerosis. V lost 0 bases, J lost 5 bases, and 7 bases stayed unmatched. Germline CDR1 SGHKS, CDR2 YYEKEE (reference sequence). CDR3 size: 15 residues. The material was CD4+ T cells from peripheral blood mononuclear cells, obtained in the third trimester of pregnancy. The receptor comes from a female donor with multiple sclerosis, enrolled in a pregnancy study. The chain employs TRBV5-5 and TRBJ1-1; 7 bases fit TRBD1. The CDR3 here is CASSLVAGGWTEAFF. CDR3 sequence (DNA): TGTGCCAGCAGCTTGGTTGCAGGGGGTTGGACTGAAGCTTTCTTT.